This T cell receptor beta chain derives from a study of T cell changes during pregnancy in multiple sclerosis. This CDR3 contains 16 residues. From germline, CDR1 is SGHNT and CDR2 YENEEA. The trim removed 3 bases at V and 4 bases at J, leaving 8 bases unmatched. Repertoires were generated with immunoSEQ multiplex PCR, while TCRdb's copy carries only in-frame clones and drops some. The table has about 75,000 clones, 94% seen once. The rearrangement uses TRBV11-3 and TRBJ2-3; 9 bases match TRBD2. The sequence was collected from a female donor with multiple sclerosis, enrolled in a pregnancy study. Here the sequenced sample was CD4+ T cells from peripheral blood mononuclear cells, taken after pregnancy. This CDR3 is CASSLQLAGAPDTQYF. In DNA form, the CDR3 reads TGTGCCAGCAGCTTGCAATTAGCGGGAGCTCCAGATACGCAGTATTTT. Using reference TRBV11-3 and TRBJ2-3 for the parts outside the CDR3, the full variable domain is EAGVVQSPRYKIIEKKQPVAFWCNPISGHNTLYWYLQNLGQGPELLIRYENEEAVDDSQLPKDRFSAERLKGVDSTLKIQPAELGDSAVYLCASSLQLAGAPDTQYFGPGTRLTVL.